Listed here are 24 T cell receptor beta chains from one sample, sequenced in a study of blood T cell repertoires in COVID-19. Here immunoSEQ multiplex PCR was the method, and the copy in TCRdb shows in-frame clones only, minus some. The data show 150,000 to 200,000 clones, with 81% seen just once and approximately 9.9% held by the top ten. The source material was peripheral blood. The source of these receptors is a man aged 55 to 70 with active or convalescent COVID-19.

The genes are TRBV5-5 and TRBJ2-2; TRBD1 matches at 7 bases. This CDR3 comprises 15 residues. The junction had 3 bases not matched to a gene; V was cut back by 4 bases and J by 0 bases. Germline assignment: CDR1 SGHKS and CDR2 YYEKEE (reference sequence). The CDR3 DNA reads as TGTGCCAGCAGCCGACAGGGTGCGAACACCGGGGAGCTGTTTTTT. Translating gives CASSRQGANTGELFF. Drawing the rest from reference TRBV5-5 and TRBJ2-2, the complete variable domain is DAGVTQSPTHLIKTRGQQVTLRCSPISGHKSVSWYQQVLGQGPQFIFQYYEKEERGRGNFPDRFSARQFPNYSSELNVNALLLGDSALYLCASSRQGANTGELFFGEGSRLTVL.

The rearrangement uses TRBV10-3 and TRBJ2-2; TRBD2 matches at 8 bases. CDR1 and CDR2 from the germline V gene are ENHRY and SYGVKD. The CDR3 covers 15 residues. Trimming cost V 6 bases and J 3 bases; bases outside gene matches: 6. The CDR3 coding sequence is TGTGCCATCAGCAACGTCGGGGGGGACACCGGGGAGCTGTTTTTT. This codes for CAISNVGGDTGELFF.

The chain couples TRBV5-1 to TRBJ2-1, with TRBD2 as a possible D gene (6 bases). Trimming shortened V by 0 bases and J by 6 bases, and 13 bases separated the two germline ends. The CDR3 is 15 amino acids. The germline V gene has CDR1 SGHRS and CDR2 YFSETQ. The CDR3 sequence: CASSLVPWGVNEQFF. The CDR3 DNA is TGCGCCAGCAGCTTGGTTCCTTGGGGGGTCAATGAGCAGTTCTTC. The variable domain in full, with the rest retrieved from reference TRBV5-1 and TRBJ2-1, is KAGVTQTPRYLIKTRGQQVTLSCSPISGHRSVSWYQQTPGQGLQFLFEYFSETQRNKGNFPGRFSGRQFSNSRSEMNVSTLELGDSALYLCASSLVPWGVNEQFFGPGTRLTVL.

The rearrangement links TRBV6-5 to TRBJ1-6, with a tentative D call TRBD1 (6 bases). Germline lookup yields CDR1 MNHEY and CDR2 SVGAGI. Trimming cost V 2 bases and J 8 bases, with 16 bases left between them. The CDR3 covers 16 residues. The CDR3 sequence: CASSYGGGLRDSPLHF. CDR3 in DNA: TGTGCCAGCAGTTACGGCGGGGGCCTTAGGGATTCACCCCTCCACTTT.

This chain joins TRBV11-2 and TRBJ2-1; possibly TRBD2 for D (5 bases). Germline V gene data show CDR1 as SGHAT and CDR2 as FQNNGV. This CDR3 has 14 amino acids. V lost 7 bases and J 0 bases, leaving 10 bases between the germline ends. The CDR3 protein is CASILSDSYNEQFF. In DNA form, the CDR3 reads TGTGCCAGCATCCTTAGCGACTCCTACAATGAGCAGTTCTTC.

CDR3 amino acids: CASSWDRGPYEQYF. The CDR3 nucleotides read TGCGCCAGCAGCTGGGACAGGGGGCCCTACGAGCAGTACTTC. V is TRBV5-1 and J is TRBJ2-7; 12 bases agree with TRBD1. The CDR3 runs to 14 residues. Per the germline V gene, CDR1 is SGHRS and CDR2 is YFSETQ. V gave up 3 bases and J gave up 2 bases; unmatched junction bases: 0.

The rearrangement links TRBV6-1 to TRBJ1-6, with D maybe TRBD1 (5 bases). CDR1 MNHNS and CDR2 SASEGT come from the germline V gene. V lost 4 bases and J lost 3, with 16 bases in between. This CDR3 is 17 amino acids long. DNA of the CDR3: TGTGCCAGCAGTGGGGCAGGGTCCCTAAACTATAATTCACCCCTCCACTTT. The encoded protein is CASSGAGSLNYNSPLHF.

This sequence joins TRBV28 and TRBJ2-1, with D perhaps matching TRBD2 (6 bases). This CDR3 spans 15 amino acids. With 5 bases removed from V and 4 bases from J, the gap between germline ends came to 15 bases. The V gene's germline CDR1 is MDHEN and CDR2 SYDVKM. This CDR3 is CASSPPEGGYNEQFF. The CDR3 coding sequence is TGTGCCAGCAGTCCCCCGGAGGGCGGGTACAATGAGCAGTTCTTC.

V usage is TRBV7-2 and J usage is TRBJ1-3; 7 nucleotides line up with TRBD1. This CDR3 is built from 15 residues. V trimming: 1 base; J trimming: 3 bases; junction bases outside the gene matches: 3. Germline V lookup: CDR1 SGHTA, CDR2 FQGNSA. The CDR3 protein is CASSLGSGGGNTIYF. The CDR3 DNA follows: TGTGCCAGCAGCTTAGGGTCAGGGGGTGGAAACACCATATATTTT. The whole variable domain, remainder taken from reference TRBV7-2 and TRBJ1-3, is GAGVSQSPSNKVTEKGKDVELRCDPISGHTALYWYRQSLGQGLEFLIYFQGNSAPDKSGLPSDRFSAERTGGSVSTLTIQRTQQEDSAVYLCASSLGSGGGNTIYFGEGSWLTVV.

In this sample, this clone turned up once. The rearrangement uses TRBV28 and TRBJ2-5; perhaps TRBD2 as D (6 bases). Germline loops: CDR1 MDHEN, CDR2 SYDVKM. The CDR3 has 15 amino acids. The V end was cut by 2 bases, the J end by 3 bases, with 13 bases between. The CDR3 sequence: CASSLSGPGEETQYF. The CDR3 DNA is TGTGCCAGCAGTTTAAGCGGTCCGGGGGAAGAGACCCAGTACTTC.

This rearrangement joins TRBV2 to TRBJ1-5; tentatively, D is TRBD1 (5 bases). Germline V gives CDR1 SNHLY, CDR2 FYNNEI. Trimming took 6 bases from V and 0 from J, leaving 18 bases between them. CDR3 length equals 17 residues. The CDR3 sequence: CASRGGTAVNSNQPQHF. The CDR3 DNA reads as TGTGCCAGCAGGGGGGGGACTGCCGTTAATAGCAATCAGCCCCAGCATTTT.

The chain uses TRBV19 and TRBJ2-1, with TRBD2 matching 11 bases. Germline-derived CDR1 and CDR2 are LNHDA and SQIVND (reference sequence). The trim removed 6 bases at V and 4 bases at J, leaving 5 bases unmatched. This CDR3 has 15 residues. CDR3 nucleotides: TGTGCCAGTAGCAGGGGACTAGCGGATTACAATGAGCAGTTCTTC. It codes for CASSRGLADYNEQFF.

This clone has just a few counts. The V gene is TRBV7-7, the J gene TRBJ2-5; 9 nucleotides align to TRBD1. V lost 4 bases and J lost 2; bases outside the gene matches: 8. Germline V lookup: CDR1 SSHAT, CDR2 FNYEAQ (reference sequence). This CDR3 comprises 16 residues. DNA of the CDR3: TGTGCCAGCAGCTCCGGGACAGGGCAGGTTCAAGAGACCCAGTACTTC. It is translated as CASSSGTGQVQETQYF.

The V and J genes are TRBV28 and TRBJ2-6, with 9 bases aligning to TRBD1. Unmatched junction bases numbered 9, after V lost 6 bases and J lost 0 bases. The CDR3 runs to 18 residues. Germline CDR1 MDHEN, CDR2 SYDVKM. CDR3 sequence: CASRPRQGVISGANVLTF. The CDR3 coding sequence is TGTGCCAGCAGACCCAGACAGGGGGTAATCTCTGGGGCCAACGTCCTGACTTTC.

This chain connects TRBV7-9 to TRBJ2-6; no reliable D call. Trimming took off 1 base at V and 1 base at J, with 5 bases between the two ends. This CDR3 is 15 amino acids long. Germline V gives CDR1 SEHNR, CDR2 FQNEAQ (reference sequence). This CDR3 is CASSLGVSGANVLTF. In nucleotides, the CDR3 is TGTGCCAGCAGCTTAGGAGTTTCTGGGGCCAACGTCCTGACTTTC.

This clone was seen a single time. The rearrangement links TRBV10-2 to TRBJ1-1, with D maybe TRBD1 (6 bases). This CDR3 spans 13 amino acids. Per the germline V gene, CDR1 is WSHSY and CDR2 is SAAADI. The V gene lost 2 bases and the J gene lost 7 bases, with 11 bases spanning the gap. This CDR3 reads CASSEMGGGEAFF. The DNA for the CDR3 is TGCGCCAGCAGTGAGATGGGAGGGGGTGAAGCTTTCTTT.

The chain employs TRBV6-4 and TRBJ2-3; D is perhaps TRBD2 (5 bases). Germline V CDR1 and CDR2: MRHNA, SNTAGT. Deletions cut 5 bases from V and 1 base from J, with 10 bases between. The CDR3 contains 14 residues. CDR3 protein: CASSTGEGTDTQYF. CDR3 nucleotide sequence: TGTGCCAGCAGTACCGGGGAAGGCACAGATACGCAGTATTTT.

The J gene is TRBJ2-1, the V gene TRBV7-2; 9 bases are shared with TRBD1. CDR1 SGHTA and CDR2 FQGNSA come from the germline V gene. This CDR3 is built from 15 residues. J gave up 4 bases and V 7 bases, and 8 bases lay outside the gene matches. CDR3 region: CASTPGTGIYNEQFF. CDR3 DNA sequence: TGTGCCAGCACCCCCGGGACAGGGATTTACAATGAGCAGTTCTTC.

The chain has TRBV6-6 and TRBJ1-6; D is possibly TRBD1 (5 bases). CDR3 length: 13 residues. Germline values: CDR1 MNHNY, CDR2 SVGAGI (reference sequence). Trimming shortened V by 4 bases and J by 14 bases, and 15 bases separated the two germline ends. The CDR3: CASSSGGTTTLHF. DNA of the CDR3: TGTGCCAGCAGTTCCGGGGGGACTACGACCCTCCACTTT.

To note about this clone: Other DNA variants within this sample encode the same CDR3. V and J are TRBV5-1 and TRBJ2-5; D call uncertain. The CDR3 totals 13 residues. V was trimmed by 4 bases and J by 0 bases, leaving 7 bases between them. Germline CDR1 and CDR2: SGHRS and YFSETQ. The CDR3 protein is CASSPDNQETQYF. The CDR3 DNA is TGCGCCAGCAGCCCCGACAACCAAGAGACCCAGTACTTC.

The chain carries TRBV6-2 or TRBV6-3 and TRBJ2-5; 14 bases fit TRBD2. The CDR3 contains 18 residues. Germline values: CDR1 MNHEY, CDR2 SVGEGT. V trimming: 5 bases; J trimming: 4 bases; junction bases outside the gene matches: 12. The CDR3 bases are TGTGCCAGCAGTCGTCCCGGGACTAGCGGGAGAGGGGGAGAGACCCAGTACTTC. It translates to CASSRPGTSGRGGETQYF.

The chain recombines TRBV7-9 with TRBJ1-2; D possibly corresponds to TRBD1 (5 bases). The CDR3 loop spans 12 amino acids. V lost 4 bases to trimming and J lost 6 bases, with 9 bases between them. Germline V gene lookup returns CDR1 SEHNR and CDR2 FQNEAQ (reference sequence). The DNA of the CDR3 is TGTGCCAGCAGCTCCAGGGTAAATGGCTACACCTTC. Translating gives CASSSRVNGYTF.

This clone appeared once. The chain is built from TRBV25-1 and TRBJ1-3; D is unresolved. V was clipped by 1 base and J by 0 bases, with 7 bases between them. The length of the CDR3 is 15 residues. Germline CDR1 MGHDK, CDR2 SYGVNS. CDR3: CASSESLNSGNTIYF. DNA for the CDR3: TGTGCCAGCAGTGAATCGCTAAACTCTGGAAACACCATATATTTT.

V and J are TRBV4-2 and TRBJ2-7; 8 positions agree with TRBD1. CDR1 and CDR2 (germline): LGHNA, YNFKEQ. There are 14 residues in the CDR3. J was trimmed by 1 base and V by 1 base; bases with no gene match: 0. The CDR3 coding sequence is TGTGCCAGCAGCCAAGGACAGGGGTCCTACGAGCAGTACTTC. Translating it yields CASSQGQGSYEQYF.